Listed below are T cell receptor beta chains from one sample, sequenced in a study of blood T cell repertoires in COVID-19. Libraries were prepared by immunoSEQ multiplex PCR; TCRdb keeps only in-frame clonotypes and omits some of them. Among more than 200,000 clones listed, 84% were seen once. The sequencing sample was made of PBMCs or T cells enriched from blood (not recorded which). Receptor source: a man in his fifties or sixties who had recovered from COVID-19. Both conserved end residues are part of each CDR3. The D gene is left open where the match is weak. Only some rows state a clone size, as once, few, many or a class for expanded clones.

>NA|TRBV5-6|NA|TRBJ1-5
CASSLAGQGASPQHF
TGTGCCAGCAGCTTGGCCGGGCAGGGCGCATCGCCCCAGCATTTT
>TRBD1|TRBV5-1|NA|TRBJ1-2
CASSSATGGAYGYTF
TGCGCCAGCAGCTCAGCTACAGGGGGCGCCTATGGCTACACCTTC
>TRBD1|TRBV29-1|NA|TRBJ1-3
CSALGQAGNTIYF
TGCAGCGCCCTGGGACAGGCGGGAAACACCATATATTTT
>NA|TRBV4-3|NA|TRBJ2-3
CASSQVYSTDTQYF
TGCGCCAGCAGCCAAGTATACTCGACAGATACGCAGTATTTT
>NA|TRBV7-6|NA|TRBJ1-5
CASSEGGRNQPQHF
TGTGCCAGCTCAGAAGGGGGTCGGAATCAGCCCCAGCATTTT
>TRBD2|TRBV27|NA|TRBJ2-5
CASMGWASGGQETQYF
TGTGCCAGCATGGGATGGGCTAGCGGGGGGCAAGAGACCCAGTACTTC
>NA|TRBV4-3|NA|TRBJ1-4
CASSQDSTDATNEKLFF
TGCGCCAGCAGCCAAGATTCTACAGATGCAACTAATGAAAAACTGTTTTTT
>NA|TRBV27|NA|TRBJ1-1
CASSFAGNTEAFF
TGTGCCAGCAGTTTTGCGGGAAACACTGAAGCTTTCTTT
>NA|TRBV6-1|NA|TRBJ2-7
CASSELYEQYF
TGTGCCAGCAGTGAACTATACGAGCAGTACTTC
>TRBD1|TRBV27|NA|TRBJ1-2
CASSWGQGGGYTF
TGTGCCAGCAGTTGGGGACAGGGGGGTGGCTACACCTTC
>TRBD2|TRBV9|NA|TRBJ2-5
CASSPGALAGRETQYF
TGTGCCAGCAGCCCGGGGGCGCTAGCGGGGAGAGAGACCCAGTACTTC
>NA|TRBV6-1|NA|TRBJ1-2
CASTFGEYGYTF
TGTGCCAGCACCTTCGGGGAATATGGCTACACCTTC
>TRBD2|TRBV12-5|NA|TRBJ2-7
CASGLQRGGLPYEQYF
TGTGCTAGTGGTTTGCAACGGGGGGGTTTACCCTACGAGCAGTACTTC
>NA|TRBV6-2/TRBV6-3|NA|TRBJ2-3
CASSYGGDYLAGDTQYF
TGTGCCAGCAGTTACGGGGGTGACTACCTTGCGGGGGATACGCAGTATTTT
>TRBD1|TRBV9|NA|TRBJ1-1
CASSVGTENTEAFF
TGTGCCAGCAGCGTGGGGACAGAGAACACTGAAGCTTTCTTT
>NA|TRBV7-9|once|TRBJ1-4
CASTRPGATNEKLFF
TGTGCCAGCACCCGGCCAGGGGCAACTAATGAAAAACTGTTTTTT
>TRBD1|TRBV27|NA|TRBJ1-1
CASSSRGQGTGAEAFF
TGTGCCAGCAGTTCCCGGGGACAGGGAACTGGCGCTGAAGCTTTCTTT
>NA|TRBV10-1|NA|TRBJ1-5
CASSESHQPRNQPQHF
TGCGCCAGCAGTGAGTCACATCAACCCCGCAATCAGCCCCAGCATTTT
>TRBD1|TRBV7-2|once|TRBJ1-2
CASSRGTGGGYTF
TGTGCCAGCAGTCGCGGGACAGGGGGCGGCTACACCTTC
>TRBD1|TRBV3-1/TRBV3-2|NA|TRBJ1-5
CASSRGMGQGNNQPQHF
TGTGCCAGCAGCCGAGGAATGGGACAGGGCAACAATCAGCCCCAGCATTTT
>NA|TRBV14|few|TRBJ1-2
CASSPDRANYGYTF
TGTGCCAGCAGCCCGGACAGAGCTAACTATGGCTACACCTTC
>NA|TRBV30|many|TRBJ1-6
CAWTPRGAPSPLHF
TGTGCCTGGACCCCCCGGGGGGCCCCCTCACCCCTCCACTTT
>TRBD1|TRBV6-1|NA|TRBJ1-3
CASSDDRAGNTIYF
TGTGCCAGCAGTGATGACAGGGCTGGAAACACCATATATTTT
>NA|TRBV7-9|NA|TRBJ2-3
CASSSPLELADTQYF
TGTGCCAGCAGCTCGCCACTAGAGTTAGCAGATACGCAGTATTTT
>NA|TRBV30|NA|TRBJ2-2
CAWVQGYGELFF
TGTGCCTGGGTCCAGGGATACGGGGAGCTGTTTTTT
>NA|TRBV2|NA|TRBJ2-1
CASSLEEVYNEQFF
TGTGCCAGCTCTCTCGAAGAGGTTTACAATGAGCAGTTCTTC
>NA|TRBV7-9|NA|TRBJ1-3
CASSPDGRAIYF
TGTGCCAGCAGCCCCGATGGCAGGGCCATATATTTT
>TRBD1|TRBV19|few|TRBJ1-5
CASRMTGGGNQPQHF
TGTGCCAGTAGGATGACAGGGGGCGGCAATCAGCCCCAGCATTTT
>TRBD1|TRBV19|NA|TRBJ2-2
CASSYRGPNTGELFF
TGTGCCAGTAGCTACAGGGGGCCTAACACCGGGGAGCTGTTTTTT
>NA|TRBV3-1/TRBV3-2|few|TRBJ2-5
CASSQDSVQETQYF
TGTGCCAGCAGCCAAGACTCCGTACAAGAGACCCAGTACTTC
>TRBD1|TRBV7-2|NA|TRBJ1-1
CASSSDREGGLTEAFF
TGTGCCAGCAGCTCGGACAGGGAAGGGGGTCTCACTGAAGCTTTCTTT
>TRBD2|TRBV5-1|NA|TRBJ2-1
CASSLRLAGSYNEQFF
TGCGCCAGCAGTCTGAGGCTAGCGGGCTCCTACAATGAGCAGTTCTTC
>TRBD1|TRBV4-3|NA|TRBJ1-2
CASSQDYRGSYGYTF
TGCGCCAGCAGCCAAGATTACAGGGGGAGTTATGGCTACACCTTC
>NA|TRBV5-4|NA|TRBJ1-1
CASSLVPGDEAFF
TGTGCCAGCAGCTTGGTCCCCGGGGATGAAGCTTTCTTT
>TRBD1|TRBV3-1/TRBV3-2|NA|TRBJ1-4
CASSQGQGEKLFF
TGTGCCAGCAGCCAAGGACAGGGTGAAAAACTGTTTTTT
>TRBD1|TRBV19|NA|TRBJ2-7
CASSDPAGTGNYEQYF
TGTGCCAGTAGCGACCCCGCCGGGACAGGGAACTACGAGCAGTACTTC
>NA|TRBV4-3|NA|TRBJ1-3
CASSPTLEGSGNTIYF
TGCGCCAGCAGCCCGACGTTGGAGGGCTCTGGAAACACCATATATTTT
>NA|TRBV7-9|NA|TRBJ1-2
CASSLEGRGTFGYTF
TGTGCCAGCAGCTTAGAAGGCAGGGGAACTTTTGGCTACACCTTC
>TRBD1|TRBV19|NA|TRBJ2-1
CASSAGQALYNEQFF
TGTGCCAGTAGTGCAGGACAGGCGCTGTACAATGAGCAGTTCTTC
>NA|TRBV11-3|NA|TRBJ2-1
CASSLDGGFPYNEQFF
TGTGCCAGCAGCTTAGATGGCGGGTTCCCCTACAATGAGCAGTTCTTC
>TRBD1|TRBV7-3|NA|TRBJ1-2
CASSPDRGYGYTF
TGTGCCAGCAGCCCCGACAGGGGCTATGGCTACACCTTC
>NA|TRBV2|NA|TRBJ2-7
CASRGWSSSYEQYF
TGTGCCAGCCGTGGGTGGTCGAGCTCCTACGAGCAGTACTTC
>NA|TRBV3-1/TRBV3-2|once|TRBJ2-7
CASSPRLLYEQYF
TGTGCCAGCAGCCCCCGACTTCTATACGAGCAGTACTTC
>NA|TRBV7-9|once|TRBJ2-1
CASSPGMYNEQFF
TGTGCCAGCAGCCCCGGGATGTACAATGAGCAGTTCTTC
>NA|TRBV9|NA|TRBJ1-2
CASSLGEAPNYGYTF
TGTGCCAGCAGCCTCGGGGAAGCGCCAAACTATGGCTACACCTTC
>NA|TRBV5-5|NA|TRBJ2-3
CASSSIVGTDTQYF
TGTGCCAGCAGTTCAATTGTAGGCACAGATACGCAGTATTTT